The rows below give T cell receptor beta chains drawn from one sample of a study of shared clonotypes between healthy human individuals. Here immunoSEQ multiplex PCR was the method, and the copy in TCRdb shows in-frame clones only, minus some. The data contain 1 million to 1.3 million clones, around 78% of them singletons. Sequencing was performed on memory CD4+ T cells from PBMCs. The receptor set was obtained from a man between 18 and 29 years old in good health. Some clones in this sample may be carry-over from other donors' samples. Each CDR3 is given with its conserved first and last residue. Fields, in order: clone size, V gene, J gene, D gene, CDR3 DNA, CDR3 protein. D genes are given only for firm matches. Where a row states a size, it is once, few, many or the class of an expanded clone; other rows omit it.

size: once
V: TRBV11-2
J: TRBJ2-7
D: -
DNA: TGTGCCAGCAGCTTAGCGCAGGGGCGGTCCTACGAGCAGTACTTC
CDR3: CASSLAQGRSYEQYF

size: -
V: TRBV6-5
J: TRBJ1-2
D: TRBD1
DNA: TGTGCCAGCAGCCTTTATGGGACAGGGGTCTATGGCTACACCTTC
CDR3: CASSLYGTGVYGYTF

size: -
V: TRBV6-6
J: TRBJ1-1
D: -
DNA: TGTGCCAGCAGTGGACCAGGGGACACTGAAGCTTTCTTT
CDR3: CASSGPGDTEAFF

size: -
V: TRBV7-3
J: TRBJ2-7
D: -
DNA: TGTGCCAGCAGCTTAAACGGTATGGGTGTGCAGTACTTC
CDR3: CASSLNGMGVQYF

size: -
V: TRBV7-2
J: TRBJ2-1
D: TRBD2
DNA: TGTGCCAGCAGCACCGGGACTAGCGGAAATGTTGGGCAGTTCTTC
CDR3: CASSTGTSGNVGQFF

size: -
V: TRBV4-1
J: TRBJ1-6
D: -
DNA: TGCGCCAGCAGCCTAGTAGTGGGGGTAGGGTCACCCCTCCACTTT
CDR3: CASSLVVGVGSPLHF

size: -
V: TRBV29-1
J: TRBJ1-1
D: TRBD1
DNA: TGCAGCGTCCGGACAGGGGGAAGGACTGAAGCTTTCTTT
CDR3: CSVRTGGRTEAFF

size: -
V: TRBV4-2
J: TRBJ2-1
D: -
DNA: TGTGCCAGCAGCCAAGATCGCCTGAGCAATGAGCAGTTCTTC
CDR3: CASSQDRLSNEQFF

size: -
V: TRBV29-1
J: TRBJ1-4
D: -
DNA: TGCAGCGTCGCGGGAACAAATAATGAAAAACTGTTTTTT
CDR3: CSVAGTNNEKLFF

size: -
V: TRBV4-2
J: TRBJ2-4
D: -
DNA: TGTGCCAGCAGCCCGCGGACGAACCTTGGCATTCAGTACTTC
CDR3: CASSPRTNLGIQYF

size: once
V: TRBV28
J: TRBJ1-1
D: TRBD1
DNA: TGTGCCAGCAGCCGACAGGGAAGGACTGAAGCTTTCTTT
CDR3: CASSRQGRTEAFF

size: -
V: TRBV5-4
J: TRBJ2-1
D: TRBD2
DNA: TGTGCCAGCAGCTTGGCGACTAGCGGGAGGAATGAGCAGTTCTTC
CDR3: CASSLATSGRNEQFF

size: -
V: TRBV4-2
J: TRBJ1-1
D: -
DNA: TGTGCCAGCAGCCAAGATGGGGACCTGAACACTGAAGCTTTCTTT
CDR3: CASSQDGDLNTEAFF

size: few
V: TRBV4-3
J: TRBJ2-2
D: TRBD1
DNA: TGCGCCAGCAGCCAAAACCCACGCCACGGGACAGGGGGAAACACCGGGGAGCTGTTTTTT
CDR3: CASSQNPRHGTGGNTGELFF

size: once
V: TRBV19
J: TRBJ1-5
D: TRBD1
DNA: TGTGCCAGTAGTGCGGGTTTATCAGGGGGAGGTCAGCCCCAGCATTTT
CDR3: CASSAGLSGGGQPQHF

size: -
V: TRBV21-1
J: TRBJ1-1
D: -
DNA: TGTGCCAGCAGCAAACCCCACAGGGGGCAACTTAACACTGAAGCTTTCTTT
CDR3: CASSKPHRGQLNTEAFF

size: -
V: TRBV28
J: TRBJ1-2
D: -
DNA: TGTGCCAGCAGTTTTGGTCCCCCCGGCTACACCTTC
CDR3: CASSFGPPGYTF

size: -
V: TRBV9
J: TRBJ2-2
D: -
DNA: TGTGCCAGCAGCCTCCGGGACTGGGGACCCGGGGAGCTGTTTTTT
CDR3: CASSLRDWGPGELFF

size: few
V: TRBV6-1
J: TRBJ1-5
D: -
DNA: TGTGCCAGCAGTGAAGGATGGGGGGAAGGACAGCCCCAGCATTTT
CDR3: CASSEGWGEGQPQHF

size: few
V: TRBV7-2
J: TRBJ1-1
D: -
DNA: TGTGCCAGCAGCTTAGTTGGTCTGAACACTGAAGCTTTCTTT
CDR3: CASSLVGLNTEAFF

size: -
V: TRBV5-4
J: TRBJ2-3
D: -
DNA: TGTGCCAGCAGCTCACTAGGGGCCACGGATACGCAGTATTTT
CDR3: CASSSLGATDTQYF

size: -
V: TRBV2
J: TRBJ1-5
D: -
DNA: TGTGCCAGCAGTGACACGGGACATCAGCCCCAGCATTTT
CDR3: CASSDTGHQPQHF

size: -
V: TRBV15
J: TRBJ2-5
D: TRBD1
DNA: TGTGCCACCAGCACCGACAGGGGCTATTCGGCGGGAGAGACCCAGTACTTC
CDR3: CATSTDRGYSAGETQYF

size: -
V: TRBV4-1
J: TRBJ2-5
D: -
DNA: TGCGCCAGCAGCCAGAAACAGGGATTTCAAGAGACCCAGTACTTC
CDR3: CASSQKQGFQETQYF

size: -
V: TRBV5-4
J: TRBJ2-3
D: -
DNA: TGTGCCAGCAGCTTGGTGGGGTCGGGCACAGATACGCAGTATTTT
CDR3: CASSLVGSGTDTQYF

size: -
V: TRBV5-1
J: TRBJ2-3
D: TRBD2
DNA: TGCGCCAGCAGTTTCTTGGCTAGCGGGAGCACAGATACGCAGTATTTT
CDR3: CASSFLASGSTDTQYF

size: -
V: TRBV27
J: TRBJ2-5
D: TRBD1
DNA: TGTGCCAGCAGTTTTTCCAGGGGGCTCGGGGAGACCCAGTACTTC
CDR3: CASSFSRGLGETQYF

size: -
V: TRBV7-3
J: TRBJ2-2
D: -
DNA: TGTGCCAGCAGGGGGTTAGGGTACACCGGGGAGCTGTTTTTT
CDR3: CASRGLGYTGELFF

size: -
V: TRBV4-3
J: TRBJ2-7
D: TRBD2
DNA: TGCGCCAGCAGCCAAGATTCAAGCGGGAACGCCTACGAGCAGTACTTC
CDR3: CASSQDSSGNAYEQYF

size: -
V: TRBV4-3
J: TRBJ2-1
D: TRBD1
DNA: TGCGCCAGCAGCCAGGTTGACAGGGGACCGTACAATGAGCAGTTCTTC
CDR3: CASSQVDRGPYNEQFF

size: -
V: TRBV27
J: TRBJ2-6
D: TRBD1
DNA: TGTGCCAGCAGGGAGACAGGGGCGATCTCTGGGGCCAACGTCCTGACTTTC
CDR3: CASRETGAISGANVLTF

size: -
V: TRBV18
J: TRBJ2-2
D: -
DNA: TGTGCCAGCTCCCCATTGTCCGTCCCCGGGGAGCTGTTTTTT
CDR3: CASSPLSVPGELFF

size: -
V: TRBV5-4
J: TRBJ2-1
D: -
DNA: TGTGCCAGCAGGACGTCGTACAGAGACAATGAGCAGTTCTTC
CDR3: CASRTSYRDNEQFF

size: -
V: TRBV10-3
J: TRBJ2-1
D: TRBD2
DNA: TGTGCCATCAGCCGACTAGCGGGGGGCTCCTACAATGAGCAGTTCTTC
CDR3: CAISRLAGGSYNEQFF

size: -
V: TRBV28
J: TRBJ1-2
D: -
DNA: TGTGCCAGCAGTTTATCAGGCACCGGGGGAAGCTACACCTTC
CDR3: CASSLSGTGGSYTF

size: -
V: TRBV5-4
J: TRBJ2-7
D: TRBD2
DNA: TGTGCCAGCAGCTTGACAGGACTAGCGGACTACGAGCAGTACTTC
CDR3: CASSLTGLADYEQYF

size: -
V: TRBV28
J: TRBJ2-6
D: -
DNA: TGTGCCAGCAGTTATTCCGGGTGGGGGTCTGGGGCCAACGTCCTGACTTTC
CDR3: CASSYSGWGSGANVLTF

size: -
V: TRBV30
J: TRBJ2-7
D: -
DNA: TGTGCCTGGGGGGACTACGAGCAGTACTTC
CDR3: CAWGDYEQYF

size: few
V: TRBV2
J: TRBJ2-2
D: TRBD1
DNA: TGTGCCAGCAGGGGACAGGGAGCCACCGGGGAGCTGTTTTTT
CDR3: CASRGQGATGELFF

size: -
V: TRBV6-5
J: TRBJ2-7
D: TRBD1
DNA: TGTGCCACCAGGGACAGGAGCTACGAGCAGTACTTC
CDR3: CATRDRSYEQYF

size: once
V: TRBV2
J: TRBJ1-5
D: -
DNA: TGTGCCAGCAGGGTAGGGTCGGCGTTAGGCAATCAGCCCCAGCATTTT
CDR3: CASRVGSALGNQPQHF

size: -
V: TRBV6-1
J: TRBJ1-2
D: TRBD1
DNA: TGTGCCAGCAGTGAATGGGCGACAGGGGGTTCGTATGGCTACACCTTC
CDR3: CASSEWATGGSYGYTF

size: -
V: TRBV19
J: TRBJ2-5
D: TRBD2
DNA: TGTGCCAGCCGCAGGACTAGCGGGAGTCAAGAGACCCAGTACTTC
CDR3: CASRRTSGSQETQYF

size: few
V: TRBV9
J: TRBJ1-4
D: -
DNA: TGTGCCAGCAGCGCCCGGGGACGAGCCAATGAAAAACTGTTTTTT
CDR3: CASSARGRANEKLFF

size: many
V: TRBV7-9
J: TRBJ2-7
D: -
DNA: TGTGCCAGCAGCTCCTCTCTCCTTTCCTACGAGCAGTACTTC
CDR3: CASSSSLLSYEQYF

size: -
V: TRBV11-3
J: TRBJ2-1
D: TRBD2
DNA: TGTGCCAGCAGCTCCGGACTAGCGGGAGGGAATGAGCAGTTCTTC
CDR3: CASSSGLAGGNEQFF

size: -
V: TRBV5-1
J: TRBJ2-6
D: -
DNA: TGCGCCAGCAGCCCTCAGGGGGCCAACGTCCTGACTTTC
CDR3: CASSPQGANVLTF

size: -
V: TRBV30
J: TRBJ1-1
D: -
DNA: TGTGCCTGTAAGCCCAGGGCGCGTTTTGGGACTGAAGCTTTCTTT
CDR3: CACKPRARFGTEAFF

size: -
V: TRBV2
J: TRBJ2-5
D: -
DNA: TGTGCCAGCTCGGGCGGCCTTAGCGTGGAGACCCAGTACTTC
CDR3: CASSGGLSVETQYF

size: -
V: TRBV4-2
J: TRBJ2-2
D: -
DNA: TGTGCCAGCAGCCAAGATCCCCCTAGCAGAGGGGCCGGGGAGCTGTTTTTT
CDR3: CASSQDPPSRGAGELFF

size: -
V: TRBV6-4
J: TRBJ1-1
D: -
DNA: TGTGCCAGCAGTTACAGCTTTCAAACTGAAGCTTTCTTT
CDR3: CASSYSFQTEAFF

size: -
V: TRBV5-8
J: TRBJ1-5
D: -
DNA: TGTGCCAGCAGCTTCGGACACCATAGCAATCAGCCCCAGCATTTT
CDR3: CASSFGHHSNQPQHF

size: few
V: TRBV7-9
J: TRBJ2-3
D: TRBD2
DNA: TGTGCCAGCAGCCGTGTTAGCGGGGGCACAGATACGCAGTATTTT
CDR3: CASSRVSGGTDTQYF

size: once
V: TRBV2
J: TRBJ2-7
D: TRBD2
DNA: TGTGCCAGCAGCTTAGCGGGGGGGGTTCACGAGCAGTACTTC
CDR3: CASSLAGGVHEQYF